What follows are 3 T cell receptor beta chains derived from one specimen sequenced in a study of graft-versus-host responses after intestinal transplantation. No antigen has been identified for these receptors. Assay: immunoSEQ multiplex PCR; the TCRdb copy retains only in-frame clones and omits some. This sample has roughly 120,000 clones, with 80% to 95% found just once. The source material was unstimulated CD8+ T cells sorted from spleen or lymph node cells, sampled before intestinal transplant. The receptors shown here come from a human donor who received an intestinal transplant.

This rearrangement joins TRBV19 to TRBJ1-5, with 10 bases fitting TRBD1. The CDR3 has 16 amino acids. Per the germline V gene, CDR1 is LNHDA and CDR2 is SQIVND (reference sequence). V was clipped by 3 bases and J by 7 bases; unmatched bases: 9. CDR3 sequence reads: CASSIPGTGDNQPQHF. As DNA, the CDR3 is TGTGCCAGTAGTATTCCCGGGACAGGGGACAACCAGCCCCAGCATTTT.

The chain employs TRBV27 and TRBJ2-3; no clear D gene. This CDR3 region has 11 residues. V was pared by 7 bases and J by 2 bases, with 4 bases between. Germline CDR1 MNHEY, CDR2 SMNVEV (reference sequence). The CDR3 nucleotides are TGTGCCAGCACTCACACAGATACGCAGTATTTT. This gives the protein CASTHTDTQYF.

This sequence joins TRBV28 and TRBJ1-5; TRBD1 aligns across 8 bases. The germline V gene has CDR1 MDHEN and CDR2 SYDVKM. The CDR3 consists of 14 residues. V lost 5 bases to trimming and J lost 6 bases; unmatched junction nucleotides: 6. The CDR3, as DNA: TGTGCCAGCAGTCCTAGACAGGGGAGTCAGCCCCAGCATTTT. It codes for CASSPRQGSQPQHF. Drawing the rest from reference TRBV28 and TRBJ1-5, the complete variable domain is DVKVTQSSRYLVKRTGEKVFLECVQDMDHENMFWYRQDPGLGLRLIYFSYDVKMKEKGDIPEGYSVSREKKERFSLILESASTNQTSMYLCASSPRQGSQPQHFGDGTRLSIL.